Shown below are 5 T cell receptor beta chains from a single sample sequenced in a study of blood T cell repertoires in COVID-19. Measured with immunoSEQ multiplex PCR; TCRdb has only the in-frame clones, and not every one. The sample carries under 150,000 clones, around 85% recorded once. Input material: peripheral blood. These receptor sequences come from a human donor in a cohort sampled during active COVID-19.

The gene calls are TRBV5-1 and TRBJ2-3; TRBD2 might be the D (5 bases). The V and J ends lost 5 bases and 2 bases respectively, with 6 bases between them. From germline, CDR1 is SGHRS and CDR2 YFSETQ. The CDR3 is made up of 12 amino acids. For the CDR3, the DNA is TGCGCCAGCAGGGGAGACACAGATACGCAGTATTTT. It is translated as CASRGDTDTQYF.

This chain links TRBV18 with TRBJ2-6; no reliable D call. There are 14 residues in the CDR3. V was clipped by 10 bases and J by 2 bases, with 12 bases between them. Germline CDR1 reads KGHSH; CDR2 reads LQKENI. This CDR3 reads CATNLSPGANVLTF. The CDR3 DNA reads TGTGCCACCAACTTGTCCCCTGGGGCCAACGTCCTGACTTTC. The full variable domain, with the rest looked up from reference TRBV18 and TRBJ2-6, is NAGVMQNPRHLVRRRGQEARLRCSPMKGHSHVYWYRQLPEEGLKFMVYLQKENIIDESGMPKERFSAEFPKEGPSILRIQQVVRGDSAAYFCATNLSPGANVLTFGAGSRLTVL.

The rearrangement links TRBV7-2 to TRBJ2-7; the match to TRBD2 covers 11 bases. CDR1 SGHTA and CDR2 FQGNSA come from the germline V gene. The trim removed 5 bases at V and 3 bases at J, leaving 3 bases unmatched. The CDR3 totals 14 residues. DNA of the CDR3: TGTGCCAGCAGCCTGGGACTAGCGGTCTACGAGCAGTACTTC. Translating it yields CASSLGLAVYEQYF.

The chain has TRBV6-6 and TRBJ2-5, with TRBD2 matching 7 bases. Germline values: CDR1 MNHNY, CDR2 SVGAGI (reference sequence). The V gene end was trimmed by 6 bases and the J gene end by 5 bases; junction bases not matched to a gene: 9. This CDR3 contains 14 residues. CDR3 residues: CASRETGGGETQYF. Here the CDR3 DNA reads TGTGCCAGCAGAGAGACTGGGGGAGGGGAGACCCAGTACTTC.

The chain uses TRBV7-9 and TRBJ2-4; TRBD2 aligns across 8 bases. Germline V gene data show CDR1 as SEHNR and CDR2 as FQNEAQ (reference sequence). V trimming: 3 bases; J trimming: 11 bases; junction bases outside the gene matches: 9. This CDR3 is built from 14 residues. CDR3 sequence reads: CASSFSSGGRLQYF. For the CDR3, the DNA is TGTGCCAGCAGCTTTTCATCGGGAGGGAGGCTTCAGTACTTC.